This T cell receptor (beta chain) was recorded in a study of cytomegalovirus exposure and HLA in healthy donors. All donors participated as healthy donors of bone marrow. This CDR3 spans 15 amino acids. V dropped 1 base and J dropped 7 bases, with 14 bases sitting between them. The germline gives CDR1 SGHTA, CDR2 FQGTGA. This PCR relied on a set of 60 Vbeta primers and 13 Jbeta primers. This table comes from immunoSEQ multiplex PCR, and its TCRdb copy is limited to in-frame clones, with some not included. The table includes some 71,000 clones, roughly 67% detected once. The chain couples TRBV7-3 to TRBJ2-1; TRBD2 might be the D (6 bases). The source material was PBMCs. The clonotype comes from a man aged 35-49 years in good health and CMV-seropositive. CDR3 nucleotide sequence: TGTGCCAGCAGCTTAAAGATCGGAGGGTCTAATGAGCAGTTCTTC. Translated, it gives CASSLKIGGSNEQFF.